The clone carrying this T cell receptor beta chain has more than one count but fewer than ten. Antigen: not known. This CDR3 is built from 15 residues. Germline-derived CDR1 and CDR2 are SGHRS and YFSETQ. V lost 2 bases to trimming and J lost 0 bases, with 9 bases between them. A J-beta primer mix and a sample-barcoded 5' primer were used in a second PCR of about 7 to 12 cycles. Samples each returned at least 2.5 million CDR3-containing paired-end reads. TCRdb redid the calling of the 5' RACE reads with MiXCR, one entry per CDR3 protein. The sample shows about 1.1 million distinct CDR3 sequences, roughly two fifths of them seen only once. This record belongs to a study of blood T cells in healthy people across ages. Study findings and constraints: It was held that the diversity estimates obtained from one million T cells were underestimates. CMV infection status of these donors was not known.

Sample: blood. The rearrangement joins TRBV5-1 to TRBJ2-1; a possible D gene is TRBD1 (6 bases). The sequence was collected from a man aged 18 to 30 in good health. The CDR3 protein is CASSFEGVSYNEQFF. The CDR3 DNA follows: TGCGCCAGCAGCTTTGAGGGGGTCTCCTACAATGAGCAGTTCTTC.